Listed below are T cell receptor beta chains from one sample, sequenced in a study of blood T cell repertoires in COVID-19. Some clones are missing from TCRdb's copy, which holds only in-frame ones; the method was immunoSEQ multiplex PCR. The repertoire consists of under 150,000 clones, with about 92% occurring once and the leading ten covering over 3.5%. The source material was peripheral blood. Source of these receptors: a middle-aged man with active COVID-19. CDR3s include the opening cysteine and the closing phenylalanine or tryptophan. Each record gives: J gene, D gene, clone size, V gene, CDR3 protein, CDR3 DNA. D genes are given only for firm matches. Clone sizes are given selectively: once, few, many, or a class where the clone is expanded.

J: TRBJ1-5; D: -; size: few; V: TRBV5-6; CDR3: CASSLYTVRGNQPQHF; DNA: TGTGCCAGCAGCTTGTACACGGTACGAGGGAATCAGCCCCAGCATTTT
J: TRBJ1-1; D: TRBD1; size: -; V: TRBV10-3; CDR3: CAISEPGTGSAFF; DNA: TGTGCCATCAGTGAGCCCGGGACAGGGAGTGCCTTCTTT
J: TRBJ1-1; D: -; size: few; V: TRBV12-5; CDR3: CASGLEAFF; DNA: TGTGCTAGTGGTCTTGAAGCTTTCTTT
J: TRBJ1-5; D: -; size: -; V: TRBV3-1/TRBV3-2; CDR3: CASSQGTGNQPQHF; DNA: TGTGCCAGCAGCCAAGGGACAGGCAATCAGCCCCAGCATTTT
J: TRBJ1-1; D: TRBD1; size: -; V: TRBV18; CDR3: CASSRETGGTEAFF; DNA: TGTGCCAGCTCACGAGAGACAGGGGGCACTGAAGCTTTCTTT
J: TRBJ1-4; D: -; size: -; V: TRBV7-9; CDR3: CASSRTIRSNEKLFF; DNA: TGTGCCAGCAGCCGAACGATCAGATCTAATGAAAAACTGTTTTTT
J: TRBJ2-7; D: -; size: -; V: TRBV7-9; CDR3: CASSPGATGEYEQYF; DNA: TGTGCCAGCAGCCCGGGGGCCACAGGGGAGTACGAGCAGTACTTC
J: TRBJ2-3; D: TRBD2; size: -; V: TRBV6-5; CDR3: CASSLGLAGTDTQYF; DNA: TGTGCCAGCAGTTTGGGTCTAGCGGGCACAGATACGCAGTATTTT
J: TRBJ2-1; D: TRBD2; size: -; V: TRBV7-8; CDR3: CASRKSGRVENEQFF; DNA: TGTGCCAGCAGGAAGAGCGGGAGAGTTGAAAATGAGCAGTTCTTC
J: TRBJ1-6; D: -; size: -; V: TRBV3-1/TRBV3-2; CDR3: CASSQFVNSPLHF; DNA: TGTGCCAGCAGCCAATTCGTGAATTCACCCCTCCACTTT
J: TRBJ2-5; D: TRBD2; size: once; V: TRBV3-1/TRBV3-2; CDR3: CASSQDETGGWKTQYF; DNA: TGTGCCAGCAGCCAAGATGAGACGGGAGGGTGGAAGACCCAGTACTTC
J: TRBJ2-3; D: TRBD2; size: -; V: TRBV24-1; CDR3: CATSQAGDTDTQYF; DNA: TGTGCCACCAGTCAAGCGGGAGACACAGATACGCAGTATTTT
J: TRBJ2-4; D: -; size: -; V: TRBV5-1; CDR3: CASSRQLSTGSAKNIQYF; DNA: TGCGCCAGCAGCCGACAACTATCAACAGGGTCTGCCAAAAACATTCAGTACTTC
J: TRBJ1-6; D: -; size: -; V: TRBV2; CDR3: CASQVRGEASPLHF; DNA: TGTGCCAGCCAAGTCCGGGGGGAAGCTTCACCCCTCCACTTT
J: TRBJ1-6; D: -; size: once; V: TRBV25-1; CDR3: CASRATGDSPLHF; DNA: TGTGCCAGCAGGGCGACAGGAGATTCACCCCTCCACTTT
J: TRBJ1-1; D: -; size: -; V: TRBV11-3; CDR3: CASSPDVGGKAFF; DNA: TGTGCCAGCAGCCCAGACGTCGGGGGTAAGGCTTTCTTT
J: TRBJ2-5; D: TRBD2; size: -; V: TRBV5-1; CDR3: CASSLGGGGQETQYF; DNA: TGCGCCAGCAGCTTGGGCGGGGGTGGCCAAGAGACCCAGTACTTC
J: TRBJ1-2; D: TRBD1; size: -; V: TRBV5-1; CDR3: CASQPVQGVHGYTF; DNA: TGCGCCAGCCAACCTGTACAGGGGGTTCACGGCTACACCTTC
J: TRBJ1-4; D: -; size: -; V: TRBV27; CDR3: CASSGGLGANEKLFF; DNA: TGTGCCAGCAGTGGGGGACTCGGGGCAAATGAAAAACTGTTTTTT
J: TRBJ2-2; D: -; size: once; V: TRBV3-1/TRBV3-2; CDR3: CASSLQNTGELFF; DNA: TGTGCCAGCAGCCTCCAGAACACCGGGGAGCTGTTTTTT
J: TRBJ1-6; D: -; size: -; V: TRBV5-4; CDR3: CASSLARSPSPLHF; DNA: TGTGCCAGCAGCTTGGCTAGGTCGCCTTCACCCCTCCACTTT
J: TRBJ1-4; D: -; size: once; V: TRBV7-9; CDR3: CASSWEGTPNEKLFF; DNA: TGTGCCAGCAGCTGGGAGGGGACACCTAATGAAAAACTGTTTTTT
J: TRBJ1-1; D: -; size: -; V: TRBV7-2; CDR3: CASSLSRVSEAFF; DNA: TGTGCCAGCAGCTTAAGCAGGGTGAGTGAAGCTTTCTTT
J: TRBJ2-1; D: -; size: -; V: TRBV19; CDR3: CASSMDREGAYNEQFF; DNA: TGTGCCAGTAGTATGGACAGGGAGGGGGCCTACAATGAGCAGTTCTTC